This T cell receptor beta chain derives from a study of blood T cell repertoires in COVID-19. Study details: PBMCs, B-cell-depleted T cells, or T cells provided the cDNA or gDNA that made up the material.

All enrollees were roughly 18 to 100 years old and from fewer than 25 US areas. Sequencing used immunoSEQ multiplex PCR; TCRdb keeps in-frame clones, though not all of them. This sample has roughly 260,000 clones, with around four fifths found just once. Germline loops: CDR1 SGHDT, CDR2 YYEEEE. The CDR3 consists of 14 residues. V gave up 4 bases and J gave up 2 bases, with 12 bases separating them. This clone appeared a single time. The V and J genes are TRBV5-6 and TRBJ2-5, with D hard to call. The sample consisted of PBMCs or T cells enriched from blood (not recorded which). This clonotype was sampled from a woman aged 40 to 49 who had been exposed to COVID-19. The CDR3 loop is CASSPMSLQETQYF. Here the CDR3 DNA reads TGTGCCAGCAGCCCCATGAGTCTGCAAGAGACCCAGTACTTC.